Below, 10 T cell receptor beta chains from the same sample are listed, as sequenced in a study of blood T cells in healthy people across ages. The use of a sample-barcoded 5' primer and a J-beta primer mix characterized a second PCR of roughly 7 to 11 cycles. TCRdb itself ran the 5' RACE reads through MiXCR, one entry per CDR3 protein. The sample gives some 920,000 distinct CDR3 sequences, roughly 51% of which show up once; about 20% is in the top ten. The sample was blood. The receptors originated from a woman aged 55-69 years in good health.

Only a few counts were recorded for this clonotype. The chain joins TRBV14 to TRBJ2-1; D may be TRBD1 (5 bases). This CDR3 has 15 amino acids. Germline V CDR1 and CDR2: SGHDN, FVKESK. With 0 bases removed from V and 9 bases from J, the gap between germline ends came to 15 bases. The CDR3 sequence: CASSQDLIAGIEQFF. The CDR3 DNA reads TGTGCCAGCAGCCAAGATTTGATAGCAGGGATTGAGCAGTTCTTC.

The CDR3 DNA follows: TGTGCCAGCAGCGTAGCGGCTAGCGGGACCAAAAACATTCAGTACTTC. It encodes CASSVAASGTKNIQYF. This sequence joins TRBV9 and TRBJ2-4; 9 bases map to TRBD2. The CDR3 has 16 residues. Germline CDR1 and CDR2: SGDLS and YYNGEE. V lost 0 bases and J lost 2; bases outside the gene matches: 3.

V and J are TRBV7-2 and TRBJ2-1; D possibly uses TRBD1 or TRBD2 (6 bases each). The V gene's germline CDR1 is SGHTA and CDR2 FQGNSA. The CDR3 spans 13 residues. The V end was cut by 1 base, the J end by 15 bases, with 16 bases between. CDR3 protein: CASSLEGGRTTFF. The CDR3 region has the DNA TGTGCCAGCAGCTTAGAGGGGGGCAGGACTACGTTCTTC.

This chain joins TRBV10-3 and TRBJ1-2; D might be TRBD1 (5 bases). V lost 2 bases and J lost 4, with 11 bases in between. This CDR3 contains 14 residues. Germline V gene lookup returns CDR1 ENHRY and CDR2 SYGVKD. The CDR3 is CAISEGTNRYGYTF. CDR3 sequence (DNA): TGTGCCATCAGTGAGGGGACGAATCGCTATGGCTACACCTTC.

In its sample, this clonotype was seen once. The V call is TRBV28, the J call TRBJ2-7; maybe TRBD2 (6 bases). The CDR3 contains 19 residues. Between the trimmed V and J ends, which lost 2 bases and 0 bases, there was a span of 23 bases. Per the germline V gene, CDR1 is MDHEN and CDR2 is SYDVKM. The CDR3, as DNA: TGTGCCAGCAGTTTACTCCGGTGGACTAAGCTTAATATCTCCTACGAGCAGTACTTC. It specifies CASSLLRWTKLNISYEQYF.

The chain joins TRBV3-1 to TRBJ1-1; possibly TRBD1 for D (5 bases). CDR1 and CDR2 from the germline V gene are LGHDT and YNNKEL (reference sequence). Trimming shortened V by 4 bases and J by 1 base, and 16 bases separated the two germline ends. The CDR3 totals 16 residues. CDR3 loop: CASSPLGGARNTEAFF. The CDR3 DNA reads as TGTGCCAGCAGCCCCCTGGGAGGGGCCAGGAACACTGAAGCTTTCTTT.

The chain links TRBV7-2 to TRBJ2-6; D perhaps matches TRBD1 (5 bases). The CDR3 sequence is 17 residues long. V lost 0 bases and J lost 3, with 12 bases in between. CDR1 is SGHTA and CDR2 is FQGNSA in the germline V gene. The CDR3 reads CASSLARAGRGANVLTF. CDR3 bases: TGTGCCAGCAGCTTAGCACGGGCAGGGCGTGGGGCCAACGTCCTGACTTTC.

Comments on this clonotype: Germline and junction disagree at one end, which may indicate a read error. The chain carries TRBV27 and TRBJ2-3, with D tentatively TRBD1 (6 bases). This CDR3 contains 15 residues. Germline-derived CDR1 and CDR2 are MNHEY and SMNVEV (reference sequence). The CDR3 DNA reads TGTGCCAGTAGTTTTACAGGGCGGAGGACAGATACGCAGTATTTT. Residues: CASSFTGRRTDTQYF.

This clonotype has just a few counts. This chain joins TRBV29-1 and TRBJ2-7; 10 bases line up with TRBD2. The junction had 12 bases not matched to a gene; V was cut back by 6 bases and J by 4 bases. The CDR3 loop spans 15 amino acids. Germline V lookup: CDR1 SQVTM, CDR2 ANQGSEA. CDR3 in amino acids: CSVSSGGLTRYEQYF. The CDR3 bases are TGCAGCGTCAGTAGCGGGGGGCTGACCAGGTACGAGCAGTACTTC.

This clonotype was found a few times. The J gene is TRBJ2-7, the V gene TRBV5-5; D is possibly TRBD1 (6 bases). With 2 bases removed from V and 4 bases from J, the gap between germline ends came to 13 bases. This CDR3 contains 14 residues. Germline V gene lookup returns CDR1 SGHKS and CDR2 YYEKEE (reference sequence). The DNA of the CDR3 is TGTGCCAGCAGCTTCAGGCAGGACAGATACGAGCAGTACTTC. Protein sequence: CASSFRQDRYEQYF.